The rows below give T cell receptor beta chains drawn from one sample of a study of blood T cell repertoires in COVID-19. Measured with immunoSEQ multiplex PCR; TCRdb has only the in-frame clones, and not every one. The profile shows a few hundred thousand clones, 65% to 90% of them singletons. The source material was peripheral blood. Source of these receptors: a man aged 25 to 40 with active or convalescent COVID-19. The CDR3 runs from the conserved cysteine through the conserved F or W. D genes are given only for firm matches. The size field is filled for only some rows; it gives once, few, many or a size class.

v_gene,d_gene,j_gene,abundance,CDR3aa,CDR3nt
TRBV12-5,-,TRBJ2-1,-,CASGLDTYNEQFF,TGTGCTAGTGGTTTGGACACCTACAATGAGCAGTTCTTC
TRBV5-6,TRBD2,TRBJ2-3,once,CASSLAGWTSGEDTQYF,TGTGCCAGCAGCTTGGCGGGGTGGACTAGCGGGGAAGATACGCAGTATTTT
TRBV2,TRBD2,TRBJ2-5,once,CASSEALAGGQETQYF,TGTGCCAGCAGTGAGGCGTTAGCGGGGGGGCAAGAGACCCAGTACTTC
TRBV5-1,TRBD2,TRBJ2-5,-,CASSLESSGEQETQYF,TGCGCCAGCAGCTTGGAGTCTAGCGGGGAACAAGAGACCCAGTACTTC
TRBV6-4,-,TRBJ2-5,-,CASPRGQETQYF,TGTGCCAGCCCAAGGGGACAAGAGACCCAGTACTTC
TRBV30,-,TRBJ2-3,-,CAWNQGGSDTQYF,TGTGCCTGGAATCAGGGTGGGTCAGATACGCAGTATTTT
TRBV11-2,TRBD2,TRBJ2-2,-,CASSPWPGGSTGELFF,TGTGCCAGCAGCCCATGGCCGGGGGGGTCCACCGGGGAGCTGTTTTTT
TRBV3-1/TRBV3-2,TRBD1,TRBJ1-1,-,CASSYGTGGEAFF,TGTGCCAGCAGCTACGGGACAGGGGGGGAAGCTTTCTTT
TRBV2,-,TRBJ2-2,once,CASSDPRANTGELFF,TGTGCCAGCAGTGACCCCAGGGCGAACACCGGGGAGCTGTTTTTT
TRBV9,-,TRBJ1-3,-,CASSHPRTVTGNTIYF,TGTGCCAGCAGCCATCCCCGGACAGTAACTGGAAACACCATATATTTT
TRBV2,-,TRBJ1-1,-,CASRVTGNTEAFF,TGTGCCAGCAGAGTCACAGGGAACACTGAAGCTTTCTTT
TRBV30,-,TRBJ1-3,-,CAWRDTVALINTIYF,TGTGCCTGGAGAGATACAGTGGCCCTCATCAACACCATATATTTT
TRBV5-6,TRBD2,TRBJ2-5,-,CASSLSGADPPETQYF,TGTGCCAGCAGCCTTAGCGGGGCGGACCCTCCAGAGACCCAGTACTTC
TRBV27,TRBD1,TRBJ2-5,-,CASSIGQGGETQYF,TGTGCCAGCAGTATCGGACAGGGGGGAGAGACCCAGTACTTC
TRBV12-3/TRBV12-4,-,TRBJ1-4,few,CASTLTGFEKLFF,TGTGCCAGCACATTAACAGGGTTTGAAAAACTGTTTTTT
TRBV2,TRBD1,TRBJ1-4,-,CASSKDRGDEKLFF,TGTGCCAGCAGTAAGGACAGGGGGGATGAAAAACTGTTTTTT
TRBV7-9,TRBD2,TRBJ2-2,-,CASSLGGTSGERELFF,TGTGCCAGCAGCTTAGGCGGGACTAGCGGGGAACGGGAGCTGTTTTTT
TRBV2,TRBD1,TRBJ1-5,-,CASRPTGTGILSNQPQHF,TGTGCCAGCAGACCAACCGGGACAGGGATCCTTAGCAATCAGCCCCAGCATTTT
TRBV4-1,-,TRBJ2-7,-,CASSQAGTGGPNEQYF,TGCGCCAGCAGCCAGGCCGGGACCGGGGGGCCCAACGAGCAGTACTTC
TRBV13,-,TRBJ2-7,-,CASSSGSYEQYF,TGTGCCAGCAGCTCCGGCTCCTACGAGCAGTACTTC
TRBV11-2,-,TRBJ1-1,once,CASSLEGRGGAFF,TGTGCCAGCAGCTTAGAGGGTCGGGGGGGAGCTTTCTTT
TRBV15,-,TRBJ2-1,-,CATSARSGGRGSSYNEQFF,TGTGCCACCAGCGCAAGGAGTGGCGGTCGGGGGAGCTCCTACAATGAGCAGTTCTTC
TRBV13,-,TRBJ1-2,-,CASSLAANGYTF,TGTGCCAGCAGCTTGGCCGCCAATGGCTACACCTTC
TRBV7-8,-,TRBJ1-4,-,CASSLGWGQLMLGAEKLFF,TGTGCCAGCAGCTTAGGTTGGGGTCAGCTGATGCTGGGGGCTGAAAAACTGTTTTTT